Listed here are 21 T cell receptor beta chains from one sample, sequenced in a study of shared clonotypes between healthy human individuals. Sequencing used immunoSEQ multiplex PCR; TCRdb keeps in-frame clones, though not all of them. The sample shows a few million clones, around 90% of them seen only once. The sequenced material came from naive CD4+ T cells from PBMCs. Subset denoted: CD45RA+ positively selected. The receptors originated from a young man in good health. Some clones in this sample may be carry-over from other donors' samples.

This sequence joins TRBV5-1 and TRBJ2-3; 7 positions agree with TRBD2. V was clipped by 4 bases and J by 3 bases; unmatched bases: 11. This CDR3 comprises 16 residues. Germline V gene lookup returns CDR1 SGHRS and CDR2 YFSETQ. The CDR3: CASSQGPAGVTDTQYF. CDR3 DNA: TGCGCCAGCAGCCAGGGCCCGGCGGGAGTTACAGATACGCAGTATTTT.

This clone was recorded once. This specimen includes other DNA sequences encoding the same CDR3. The J gene is TRBJ2-5, the V gene TRBV29-1; tentatively, D is TRBD1 (5 bases). The germline V gene encodes CDR1 SQVTM and CDR2 ANQGSEA. The CDR3 consists of 12 residues. V was trimmed by 4 bases and J by 5 bases, leaving 11 bases between them. The CDR3, as DNA: TGCAGCGTTGCCAGGGCCGGGGAGACCCAGTACTTC. Translating it yields CSVARAGETQYF.

The chain carries TRBV5-6 and TRBJ1-1; D is perhaps TRBD1 (5 bases). This CDR3 region has 14 residues. Germline V gene lookup returns CDR1 SGHDT and CDR2 YYEEEE. V was trimmed by 6 bases and J by 2 bases, leaving 14 bases between them. The CDR3 sequence is CASTHPTGNTEAFF. The DNA of the CDR3 is TGTGCCAGCACCCACCCTACAGGTAACACTGAAGCTTTCTTT.

The chain combines TRBV5-5 with TRBJ2-5; 15 nucleotides align to TRBD2. The trim removed 0 bases at V and 4 bases at J, leaving 1 base unmatched. This CDR3 has 16 amino acids. Germline V lookup: CDR1 SGHKS, CDR2 YYEKEE (reference sequence). The CDR3 protein is CASSLVGLAGGETQYF. The CDR3 region has the DNA TGTGCCAGCAGCTTGGTGGGACTAGCGGGAGGAGAGACCCAGTACTTC.

The chain is built from TRBV29-1 and TRBJ2-3, with D tentatively TRBD1 or TRBD2 (5 bases each). The CDR3 is made up of 12 amino acids. V was clipped by 6 bases and J by 4 bases, with 11 bases between them. The germline V gene has CDR1 SQVTM and CDR2 ANQGSEA. The CDR3 region has the DNA TGCAGCGTAGGGACGGGGTCAGATACGCAGTATTTT. Its protein is CSVGTGSDTQYF.

The chain joins TRBV4-3 to TRBJ2-7; TRBD2 aligns across 10 bases. The CDR3 length is 15 residues. The V and J ends lost 3 bases and 7 bases, in that order; junction bases with no gene match: 9. Germline CDR1 reads LGHNA; CDR2 reads YSLEER. CDR3 residues: CASSQGLASAGEQYF. The CDR3 DNA reads as TGCGCCAGCAGCCAGGGACTAGCGAGCGCCGGAGAGCAGTACTTC.

The V gene is TRBV7-8, the J gene TRBJ2-1, with D perhaps TRBD2 (5 bases). V was trimmed by 0 bases and J by 3 bases, leaving 6 bases between them. This CDR3 is built from 14 residues. The germline V gene has CDR1 SGHVS and CDR2 FQNEAQ. The CDR3 loop is CASSLAGDYNEQFF. The CDR3 DNA is TGTGCCAGCAGCTTAGCCGGGGACTACAATGAGCAGTTCTTC.

The chain recombines TRBV6-1 with TRBJ2-5; a possible D gene is TRBD1 (5 bases). With 6 bases removed from V and 2 bases from J, the gap between germline ends came to 13 bases. Germline V gives CDR1 MNHNS, CDR2 SASEGT. The CDR3 contains 14 residues. The CDR3 region is CASRATVYQETQYF. In DNA, the CDR3 is TGTGCCAGCAGGGCGACAGTTTATCAAGAGACCCAGTACTTC.

For this clone: At the DNA level, this CDR3 is encoded by other sequences in the same sample as well. The genes are TRBV29-1 and TRBJ1-5; D is uncertain. Germline values: CDR1 SQVTM, CDR2 ANQGSEA. Trimming stripped 5 bases from V and 0 bases from J, with 5 bases between. The CDR3 length is 12 residues. This chain's CDR3 is CSVSGSNQPQHF. The DNA of the CDR3 is TGCAGCGTTAGTGGTAGCAATCAGCCCCAGCATTTT. The complete variable domain, with remaining parts taken from reference TRBV29-1 and TRBJ1-5, reads SAVISQKPSRDICQRGTSLTIQCQVDSQVTMMFWYRQQPGQSLTLIATANQGSEATYESGFVIDKFPISRPNLTFSTLTVSNMSPEDSSIYLCSVSGSNQPQHFGDGTRLSIL.

The J gene is TRBJ2-7, the V gene TRBV7-9; D tentatively fits TRBD1 or TRBD2 (6 bases each). V lost 2 bases and J 3 bases, leaving 26 bases between the germline ends. Per germline, CDR1 SEHNR and CDR2 FQNEAQ (reference sequence). The CDR3 covers 19 residues. The CDR3 loop reads CASSLRTGALHENFYEQYF. CDR3 nucleotide sequence: TGTGCCAGCAGCTTAAGGACGGGGGCCCTCCATGAAAACTTCTACGAGCAGTACTTC.

The chain combines TRBV4-2 with TRBJ2-1; 10 bases map to TRBD2. V shed 6 bases, J shed 8 bases, and the junction held 13 bases outside the gene matches. The germline gives CDR1 LGHNA, CDR2 YNFKEQ. CDR3 length: 16 amino acids. The CDR3 coding sequence is TGTGCCAGCAGGATAGGAGCGGGAGGGTTAGGGGATGAGCAGTTCTTC. It translates to CASRIGAGGLGDEQFF.

J is TRBJ1-2 and V is TRBV28; perhaps TRBD1 as D (5 bases). Per germline, CDR1 MDHEN and CDR2 SYDVKM. The CDR3 covers 13 residues. With 6 bases removed from V and 4 bases from J, the gap between germline ends came to 12 bases. CDR3 sequence reads: CASRTPGIYGYTF. DNA for the CDR3: TGTGCCAGCAGGACACCAGGGATCTATGGCTACACCTTC.

The chain is built from TRBV19 and TRBJ2-2; 7 bases are shared with TRBD1. J lost 6 bases, V lost 7 bases, and 5 bases had no gene match. This CDR3 has 13 amino acids. Germline loops: CDR1 LNHDA, CDR2 SQIVND (reference sequence). The CDR3: CASTRQGPGELFF. CDR3 sequence (DNA): TGTGCCAGTACCCGACAGGGCCCCGGGGAGCTGTTTTTT.

The chain recombines TRBV6-6 with TRBJ2-7, with TRBD2 matching 11 bases. J lost 1 base, V lost 6 bases, and 5 bases had no gene match. Germline CDR1 MNHNY, CDR2 SVGAGI (reference sequence). The CDR3 runs to 15 residues. CDR3 in amino acids: CASSPGTSGSYEQYF. For the CDR3, the DNA is TGTGCCAGCAGCCCCGGGACTAGCGGATCCTACGAGCAGTACTTC.

This rearrangement joins TRBV5-1 to TRBJ2-1, with D tentatively TRBD2 (6 bases). V gave up 5 bases and J gave up 2 bases, with 14 bases separating them. This CDR3 comprises 15 residues. Per germline, CDR1 SGHRS and CDR2 YFSETQ. CDR3 region: CASSVAPSAYNEQFF. In nucleotides, the CDR3 is TGCGCCAGCAGTGTAGCCCCTAGCGCCTACAATGAGCAGTTCTTC.

This clone was picked up one time. The V and J genes are TRBV20-1 and TRBJ2-7, with no clear D. The germline V and J ends were trimmed by 7 bases and 4 bases, with 11 bases remaining between them. Looked up from germline, CDR1 is DFQATT and CDR2 is SNEGSKA (reference sequence). The CDR3 is 11 amino acids. DNA of the CDR3: TGCAGTGGAGGCGATATGTACGAGCAGTACTTC. It encodes CSGGDMYEQYF.

The gene calls are TRBV2 and TRBJ1-1; tentatively, D is TRBD1 (6 bases). The CDR3 totals 13 residues. Trimming left V 8 bases short and J 3 bases short, with 13 bases between. Per the germline V gene, CDR1 is SNHLY and CDR2 is FYNNEI. The CDR3 is CASYRDKYTEAFF. The CDR3 nucleotides are TGTGCCAGCTACCGGGACAAGTACACTGAAGCTTTCTTT.

The table lists this clone with a count of one. The gene calls are TRBV4-3 and TRBJ1-1; 8 bases map to TRBD1. The germline V gene has CDR1 LGHNA and CDR2 YSLEER. Trimming at V came to 1 base and at J to 0 bases, leaving 7 bases not matched to a gene. This CDR3 spans 17 amino acids. The CDR3 nucleotides are TGCGCCAGCAGCCAAGGCCCAGGGGGCCAGTTGAACACTGAAGCTTTCTTT. It is translated as CASSQGPGGQLNTEAFF.

V is TRBV7-2 and J is TRBJ1-2; unclear D gene. The CDR3 is 12 residues long. The V gene's germline CDR1 is SGHTA and CDR2 FQGNSA. V lost 2 bases, J lost 7 bases, and 8 bases lay in between. This CDR3 reads CASSLSRGGYTF. CDR3 DNA sequence: TGTGCCAGCAGCTTATCCCGGGGTGGCTACACCTTC.

J is TRBJ2-2 and V is TRBV7-6; D uncertain. This CDR3 has 16 residues. CDR1 SGHVS and CDR2 FNYEAQ come from the germline V gene. Trimming took off 1 base at V and 0 bases at J, with 9 bases between the two ends. This CDR3 is CASSLVVTTNTGELFF. The DNA of the CDR3 is TGTGCCAGCAGCTTAGTCGTGACAACGAACACCGGGGAGCTGTTTTTT.

The chain joins TRBV29-1 to TRBJ2-1; D is perhaps TRBD2 (6 bases). V lost 5 bases, J lost 3 bases, and 17 bases lay in between. This CDR3 spans 15 amino acids. Germline V gene sequence: CDR1 SQVTM, CDR2 ANQGSEA. Here the CDR3 reads CSVLKPGEDYNEQFF. For the CDR3, the DNA is TGCAGCGTTCTGAAACCGGGAGAGGACTACAATGAGCAGTTCTTC.